Listed below are T cell receptor beta chains from one sample, sequenced in a study of T cell responses to AZD1222 COVID-19 vaccine. Profiled with immunoSEQ multiplex PCR; TCRdb holds only in-frame clones, not every one. The table has approximately 160,000 clones, about 91% seen once. The sample here was peripheral blood, taken 28 days after the second AZD1222 dose. These receptors all come from an adult who received the AZD1222 COVID-19 vaccine. CDR3s include the opening cysteine and the closing phenylalanine or tryptophan. The D gene is left open where the match is weak. Size tells how often a clone was seen (once, few, many) or the class of an expanded clone, and some rows leave it out.

d_gene	abundance	v_gene	j_gene	CDR3nt	CDR3aa
NA	once	TRBV6-6	TRBJ2-1	TGTGCCAGCAGTTACTCGAGTAAGGGCGAGCAGTTCTTC	CASSYSSKGEQFF
NA	NA	TRBV2	TRBJ1-1	TGTGCCAGCAGTAAAAGACAGGTTATGAACACTGAAGCTTTCTTT	CASSKRQVMNTEAFF
NA	NA	TRBV19	TRBJ1-1	TGTGCCATCAGAGGGCCCCGGGGCACTGAAGCTTTCTTT	CAIRGPRGTEAFF
TRBD1	NA	TRBV27	TRBJ1-1	TGTGCCAGCAGTTTATCAGGGACAGCTAAAAACACTGAAGCTTTCTTT	CASSLSGTAKNTEAFF
NA	few	TRBV10-2	TRBJ1-6	TGCGCCAGCAGTGATGGGAAAGGGTATAATTCACCCCTCCACTTT	CASSDGKGYNSPLHF
NA	once	TRBV9	TRBJ1-5	TGTGCCAGCAGCGCTGCAGGCGCTATCAGCCCCCAGCATTTT	CASSAAGAISPQHF
NA	once	TRBV18	TRBJ1-1	TGTGCCAGCTCATCAGACAGACAGGACATGAACACTGAAGCTTTCTTT	CASSSDRQDMNTEAFF
NA	NA	TRBV6-2/TRBV6-3	TRBJ1-4	TGTGCCAGCAGTTACCCAGTTAATGAAAAACTGTTTTTT	CASSYPVNEKLFF
NA	few	TRBV6-5	TRBJ1-4	TGTGCCAGCAGGCTAGAGGGAAAACTGTTTTTT	CASRLEGKLFF
NA	NA	TRBV5-6	TRBJ1-3	TGTGCCAGCAGCCTTTCTCGAGGAAACACCATATATTTT	CASSLSRGNTIYF
NA	NA	TRBV18	TRBJ1-2	TGTGCCAGCTCACCCGACGGTAACTATGGCTACACCTTC	CASSPDGNYGYTF
NA	once	TRBV19	TRBJ1-2	TGTGCCAGTAGTATGCCTCTCGGGACGTTGGATGGCTACACCTTC	CASSMPLGTLDGYTF
TRBD1	NA	TRBV6-5	TRBJ2-4	TGTGCCAGCAGTTACGACAGGGAAGGTGTCAAAAACATTCAGTACTTC	CASSYDREGVKNIQYF
NA	NA	TRBV11-2	TRBJ1-1	TGTGCCAGCAGCTCGACAGGCGGCTACACTGAAGCTTTCTTT	CASSSTGGYTEAFF
NA	once	TRBV6-1	TRBJ1-6	TGTGCCAGCAGTGATGGATCAGGTGGTAATTCACCCCTCCACTTT	CASSDGSGGNSPLHF
TRBD1	once	TRBV5-8	TRBJ2-1	TGTGCCAGCAGCTTTTTGACAGGGGGGAATGAGCAGTTCTTC	CASSFLTGGNEQFF
NA	once	TRBV12-5	TRBJ2-7	TGTGCTAGTGGCCGCCTGGCAGGGCCCCCCCCTTTCGACGAGCAGTACTTC	CASGRLAGPPPFDEQYF
TRBD1	NA	TRBV7-9	TRBJ1-1	TGTGCCAGCAGCCAACAGGGGACCGAAGCTTTCTTT	CASSQQGTEAFF
NA	NA	TRBV11-2	TRBJ2-3	TGTGCCAGCAGCTTAAGTCGCACAGATACGCAGTATTTT	CASSLSRTDTQYF
NA	once	TRBV3-1/TRBV3-2	TRBJ1-6	TGTGCCAGCGGGGAGGGGAGTTCACCCCTCCACTTT	CASGEGSSPLHF
NA	NA	TRBV30	TRBJ1-1	TGTGCCTGGGGCAGGGGTAACACTGAAGCTTTCTTT	CAWGRGNTEAFF
NA	NA	TRBV2	TRBJ2-2	TGTGCCAGCATGGAAATCGGGGAGCTGTTTTTT	CASMEIGELFF
NA	once	TRBV6-5	TRBJ1-2	TGTGCCAGCAGTTACGACGGGGTTGGCCCGAATGGCTACACCTTC	CASSYDGVGPNGYTF
NA	NA	TRBV10-2	TRBJ2-1	TGCGCCAGCAGTGAGGAGCTATCCTATCTCGACTACAATGAGCAGTTCTTC	CASSEELSYLDYNEQFF
NA	NA	TRBV10-1	TRBJ1-2	TGCGCCAGCAGCCCCGAGGAGGGCTATGGCTACACCTTC	CASSPEEGYGYTF
NA	NA	TRBV4-1	TRBJ1-4	TGCGCCAGCAGCCGTCCACCCCCCCCGAATGAAAAACTGTTTTTT	CASSRPPPPNEKLFF
TRBD1	NA	TRBV2	TRBJ2-7	TGTGCCAGCAATCTTAGGGGGCAATCCAACGAGCAGTACTTC	CASNLRGQSNEQYF
TRBD2	NA	TRBV5-1	TRBJ2-1	TGCGCCAGTAACCTAGCGGGGGGGTTCAATGAGCAGTTCTTC	CASNLAGGFNEQFF
NA	NA	TRBV7-9	TRBJ2-1	TGTGCCAGCAGCTTTAGAGGTAGCAATGAGCAGTTCTTC	CASSFRGSNEQFF
TRBD2	NA	TRBV6-1	TRBJ2-5	TGTGCCAGCAGTGAAGTGACGACTAGCGGGGGGGCCGGGGCGGAGACCCAGTACTTC	CASSEVTTSGGAGAETQYF
NA	NA	TRBV5-6	TRBJ1-5	TGTGCCAGCAGCTCATCTCCACAGGATCAGCCCCAGCATTTT	CASSSSPQDQPQHF
TRBD2	NA	TRBV11-1	TRBJ2-3	TGTGCCAGCAGCTTAGGAGCGGGGGGCCCCACAGATACGCAGTATTTT	CASSLGAGGPTDTQYF
NA	NA	TRBV30	TRBJ1-2	TGTGCCTGGAGTGTACTCCCCCGAGGGCTTACCTATGGCTACACCTTC	CAWSVLPRGLTYGYTF
NA	NA	TRBV6-6	TRBJ1-1	TGTGCCAGCAGTCGAGAGCGAGGGAACACTGAAGCTTTCTTT	CASSRERGNTEAFF
NA	NA	TRBV5-5	TRBJ1-1	TGTGCCAGCAGCTTGGACCCCCTACACCCGAACACTGAAGCTTTCTTT	CASSLDPLHPNTEAFF
NA	NA	TRBV6-5	TRBJ1-4	TGTGCCAGCAGTATCTCGGGGGGGGAAAAACTGTTTTTT	CASSISGGEKLFF
NA	NA	TRBV11-2	TRBJ2-5	TGTGCCAGCAGCTTAATCGGGTTGGGGGCCCAGTACTTC	CASSLIGLGAQYF
TRBD1	NA	TRBV5-6	TRBJ1-6	TGTGCCAGCAGCTTGATGGGGACAGGGAATTCACCCCTCCACTTT	CASSLMGTGNSPLHF
TRBD1	NA	TRBV5-1	TRBJ1-4	TGCGCCAGCAGTCTGGACAGGGGGGGTGTGCGCGAAAAACTGTTTTTT	CASSLDRGGVREKLFF
NA	NA	TRBV7-8	TRBJ1-5	TGTGCCAGCAGCCCCACCCCAGGGGAAAATCAGCCCCAGCATTTT	CASSPTPGENQPQHF
NA	once	TRBV12-5	TRBJ1-1	TGTGCTAGTGGTTTGAGGTCGAACACTGAAGCTTTCTTT	CASGLRSNTEAFF
NA	NA	TRBV7-9	TRBJ1-1	TGTGCCAGCAGCTTAGCGATGCGCATGAACACTGAAGCTTTCTTT	CASSLAMRMNTEAFF
NA	once	TRBV4-1	TRBJ2-1	TGCGCCAGCAGCCAAGATGGGGCCGGGGGCTACAATGAGCAGTTCTTC	CASSQDGAGGYNEQFF
TRBD1	NA	TRBV30	TRBJ1-2	TGTGCCTGGAGGGAGACAGGGTATGGCTACACCTTC	CAWRETGYGYTF
NA	NA	TRBV7-9	TRBJ1-1	TGTGCCAGCAGCTTATCGGACTTCCTTGAAGCTTTCTTT	CASSLSDFLEAFF
TRBD2	NA	TRBV3-1/TRBV3-2	TRBJ2-3	TGTGCCAGCAGCCAAGGGCGGGGGGGGGAAGATACGCAGTATTTT	CASSQGRGGEDTQYF
NA	NA	TRBV12-3/TRBV12-4	TRBJ1-2	TGTGCCACCCAACGGGGGTCGAACTATGGCTACACCTTC	CATQRGSNYGYTF
NA	NA	TRBV7-9	TRBJ1-2	TGTGCCAGCACCCGCGGGGACTGGTATGGCTACACCTTC	CASTRGDWYGYTF